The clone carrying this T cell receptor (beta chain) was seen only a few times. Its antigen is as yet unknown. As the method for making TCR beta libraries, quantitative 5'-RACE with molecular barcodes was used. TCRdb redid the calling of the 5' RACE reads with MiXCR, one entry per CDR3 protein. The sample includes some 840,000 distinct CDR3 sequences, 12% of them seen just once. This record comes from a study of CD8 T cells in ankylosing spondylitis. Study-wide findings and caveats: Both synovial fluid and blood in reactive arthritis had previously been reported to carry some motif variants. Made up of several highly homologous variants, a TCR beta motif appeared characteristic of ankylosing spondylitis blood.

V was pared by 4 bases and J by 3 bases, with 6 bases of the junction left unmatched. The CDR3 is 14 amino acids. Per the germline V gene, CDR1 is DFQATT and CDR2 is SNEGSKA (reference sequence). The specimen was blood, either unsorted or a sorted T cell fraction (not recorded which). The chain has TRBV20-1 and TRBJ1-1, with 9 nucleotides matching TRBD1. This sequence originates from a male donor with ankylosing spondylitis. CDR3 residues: CSAIDRGRHTEAFF. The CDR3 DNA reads TGCAGTGCTATCGACAGGGGGAGGCACACTGAAGCTTTCTTT.